Each of the 8 T cell receptor beta chains below was sequenced from the same sample in a study of response to subunit inactivated influenza vaccine. TCRdb itself ran the RT-PCR reads through MiXCR, one entry per CDR3 protein. This table holds roughly 650,000 distinct CDR3 sequences, roughly 14% found once. The specimen comprised PBMCs from blood, sampled roughly 12 days after vaccination. The receptors come from a man aged 45-65 years who received an inactivated influenza vaccine.

V is TRBV5-1 and J is TRBJ1-6; 7 nucleotides line up with TRBD1. The CDR3 totals 18 residues. Per germline, CDR1 SGHRS and CDR2 YFSETQ. The junction had 16 bases not matched to a gene; V was cut back by 3 bases and J by 7 bases. The CDR3 region has the DNA TGCGCCAGCAGCTATGGGACAGACTACCCCGTGGGGAATTCACCCCTCCACTTT. Encoded protein: CASSYGTDYPVGNSPLHF. Full variable domain (rest looked up from reference TRBV5-1 and TRBJ1-6): KAGVTQTPRYLIKTRGQQVTLSCSPISGHRSVSWYQQTPGQGLQFLFEYFSETQRNKGNFPGRFSGRQFSNSRSEMNVSTLELGDSALYLCASSYGTDYPVGNSPLHFGNGTRLTVT.

The chain employs TRBV7-3 and TRBJ2-2, with unresolved D. V was cut by 5 bases and J by 5 bases, with 9 bases left in between. The CDR3 runs 13 residues. Germline lookup yields CDR1 SGHTA and CDR2 FQGTGA. The CDR3 loop is CASSLRVTGELFF. The CDR3 DNA is TGTGCCAGCAGCCTAAGAGTTACCGGGGAGCTGTTTTTT.

This CDR3 is CASSYGAVSGHEQYF. CDR3 DNA: TGTGCCAGCAGTTACGGGGCAGTCTCTGGCCACGAGCAGTACTTC. The rearrangement joins TRBV6-2 or TRBV6-3 to TRBJ2-7; tentatively, D is TRBD1 (5 bases). In germline, CDR1 is MNHEY, CDR2 SVGEGT. The V end was cut by 2 bases, the J end by 5 bases, with 16 bases between. The length of the CDR3 is 15 residues.

The V gene is TRBV20-1, the J gene TRBJ2-7; no clear D. The length of the CDR3 is 13 residues. Trimming took off 0 bases at V and 3 bases at J, with 9 bases between the two ends. Germline assignment: CDR1 DFQATT and CDR2 SNEGSKA (reference sequence). As DNA, the CDR3 is TGCAGTGCTAGAGATCGCACGAACTACGAGCAGTACTTC. It specifies CSARDRTNYEQYF.

The chain carries TRBV2 and TRBJ1-3, with 8 bases aligning to TRBD1. The CDR3 covers 15 residues. Germline CDR1 reads SNHLY; CDR2 reads FYNNEI. Unmatched junction bases numbered 6, after V lost 8 bases and J lost 0 bases. The CDR3 protein is CASAGGTGSGNTIYF. CDR3 DNA: TGTGCCAGCGCCGGTGGGACAGGCTCTGGAAACACCATATATTTT. Together with reference TRBV2 and TRBJ1-3, the CDR3 gives the full variable domain: EPEVTQTPSHQVTQMGQEVILRCVPISNHLYFYWYRQILGQKVEFLVSFYNNEISEKSEIFDDQFSVERPDGSNFTLKIRSTKLEDSAMYFCASAGGTGSGNTIYFGEGSWLTVV.

The rearrangement links TRBV20-1 to TRBJ2-7, with D perhaps TRBD1 (5 bases). The CDR3 is 14 amino acids. V lost 3 bases and J lost 0, with 12 bases in between. Germline V gene lookup returns CDR1 DFQATT and CDR2 SNEGSKA (reference sequence). The CDR3 DNA reads TGCAGTGCTAGGGAAGGGGATCCCTCCTACGAGCAGTACTTC. It is translated as CSAREGDPSYEQYF.

The gene calls are TRBV29-1 and TRBJ1-1, with D possibly matching TRBD1 (6 bases). V lost 6 bases and J lost 4, with 9 bases in between. CDR1 is SQVTM, CDR2 ANQGSEA, per germline. CDR3 length equals 11 residues. The CDR3 nucleotides are TGCAGCGTAAACAGGGCCACTGAAGCTTTCTTT. Its protein product is CSVNRATEAFF.

The chain is built from TRBV11-2 and TRBJ2-7; D perhaps matches TRBD2 (6 bases). CDR3 size: 16 residues. V lost 4 bases, J lost 2 bases, and 18 bases lay in between. Germline V gene lookup returns CDR1 SGHAT and CDR2 FQNNGV. CDR3 DNA: TGTGCCAGCAGCTCCCTCCGGGACTTCGGCACCTACGAGCAGTACTTC. It codes for CASSSLRDFGTYEQYF.